This T cell receptor beta chain was recorded in a study of glioma-infiltrating T cells. Using RNA template, CDR3s of TCR alpha and beta were amplified with iRepertoire arm-PCR. TCRdb fed the multiplex PCR reads into MiXCR, producing one record per CDR3 protein. The sample shows over 130,000 distinct CDR3 sequences, 30% to 40% of them seen only once. Germline-derived CDR1 and CDR2 are DFQATT and SNEGSKA (reference sequence). With V trimmed by 1 base and J by 0 bases, 9 bases remained unmatched. The CDR3 covers 17 residues. The sequencing input was glioma tissue, nonneoplastic brain tissue, or PBMCs (not recorded which). V usage is TRBV20-1 and J usage is TRBJ1-5; 7 bases align to TRBD1. This TCR derives from a human donor with low-grade glioma or glioblastoma, undergoing nonglioma brain surgery, or in good health (not recorded which). CDR3 in amino acids: CSARGETGKGSNQPQHF. CDR3 DNA: TGCAGTGCTAGAGGCGAGACAGGGAAGGGTAGCAATCAGCCCCAGCATTTT.